This T cell receptor (beta chain) is drawn from a study of T cells in women clearing cervical HPV infection. Regarding this clone: The read falls 3 residues short of the CDR3 end, and the missing part is taken from the germline J gene.

Produced via immunoSEQ multiplex PCR; TCRdb's table is partial and in-frame only. This table holds some 30,000 clones. The CDR3 has 16 residues. CDR1 is PRHDT and CDR2 is FYEKMQ in the germline V gene (reference sequence). V was clipped by 3 bases and J by 2 bases, with 11 bases between them. This TCR derives from a woman aged 18-69 years with a cervical HPV16 infection that either progressed to CIN3+ or cleared (not recorded which). J is TRBJ1-6 and V is TRBV13; D not certain. Material for sequencing was blood buffy coat. The CDR3 reads CASSFGQLAYNSPLHF. The CDR3 DNA, read in part, is TGTGCCAGCAGCTTTGGGCAATTGGCCTATAATTCACCC.